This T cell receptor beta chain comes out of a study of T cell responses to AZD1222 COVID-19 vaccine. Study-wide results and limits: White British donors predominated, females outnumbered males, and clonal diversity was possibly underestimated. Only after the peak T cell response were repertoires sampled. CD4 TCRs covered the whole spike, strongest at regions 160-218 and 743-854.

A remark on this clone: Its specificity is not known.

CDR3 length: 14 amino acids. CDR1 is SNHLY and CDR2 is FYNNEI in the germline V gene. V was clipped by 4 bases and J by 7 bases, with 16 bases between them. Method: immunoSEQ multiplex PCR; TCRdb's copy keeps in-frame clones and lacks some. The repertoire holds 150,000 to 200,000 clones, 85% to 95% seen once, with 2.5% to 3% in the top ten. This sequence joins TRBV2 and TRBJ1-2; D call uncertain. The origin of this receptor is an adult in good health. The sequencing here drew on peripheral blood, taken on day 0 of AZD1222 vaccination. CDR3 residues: CASSVVETTGGYTF. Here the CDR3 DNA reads TGTGCCAGCAGTGTTGTTGAGACGACGGGTGGCTACACCTTC.